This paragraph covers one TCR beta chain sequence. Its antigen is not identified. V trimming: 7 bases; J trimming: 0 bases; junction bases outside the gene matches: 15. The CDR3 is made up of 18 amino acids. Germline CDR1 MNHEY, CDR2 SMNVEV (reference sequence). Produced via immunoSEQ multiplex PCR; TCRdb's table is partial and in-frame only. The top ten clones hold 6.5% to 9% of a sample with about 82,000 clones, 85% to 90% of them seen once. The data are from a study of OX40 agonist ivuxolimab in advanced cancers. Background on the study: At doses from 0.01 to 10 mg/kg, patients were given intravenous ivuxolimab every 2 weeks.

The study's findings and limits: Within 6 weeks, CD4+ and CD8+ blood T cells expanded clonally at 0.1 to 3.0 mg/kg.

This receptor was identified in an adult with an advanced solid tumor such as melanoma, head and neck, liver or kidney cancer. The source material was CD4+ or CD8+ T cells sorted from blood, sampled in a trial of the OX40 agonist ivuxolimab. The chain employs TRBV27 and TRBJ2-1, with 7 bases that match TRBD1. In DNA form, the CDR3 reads TGTGCCAGCACCCAATATTACAGGGGTTTTGGCTCCTACAATGAGCAGTTCTTC. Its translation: CASTQYYRGFGSYNEQFF.